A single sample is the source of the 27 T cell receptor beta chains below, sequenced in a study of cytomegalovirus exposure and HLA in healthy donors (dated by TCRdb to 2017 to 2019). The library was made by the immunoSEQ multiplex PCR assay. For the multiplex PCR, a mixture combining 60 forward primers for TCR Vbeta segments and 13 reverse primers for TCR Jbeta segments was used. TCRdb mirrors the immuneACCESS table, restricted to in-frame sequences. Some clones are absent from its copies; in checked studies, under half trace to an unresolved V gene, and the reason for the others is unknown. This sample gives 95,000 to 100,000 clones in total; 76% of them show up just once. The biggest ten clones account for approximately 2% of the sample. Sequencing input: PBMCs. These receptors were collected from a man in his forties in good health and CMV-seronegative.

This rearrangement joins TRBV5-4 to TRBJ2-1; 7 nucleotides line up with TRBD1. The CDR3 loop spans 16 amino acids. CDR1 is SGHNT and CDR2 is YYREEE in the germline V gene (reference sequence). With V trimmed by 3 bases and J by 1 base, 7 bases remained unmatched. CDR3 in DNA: TGTGCCAGCAGCTCCCCCAGACAGGGATCCTACAATGAGCAGTTCTTC. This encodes CASSSPRQGSYNEQFF. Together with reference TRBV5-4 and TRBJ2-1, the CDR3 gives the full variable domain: ETGVTQSPTHLIKTRGQQVTLRCSSQSGHNTVSWYQQALGQGPQFIFQYYREEENGRGNFPPRFSGLQFPNYSSELNVNALELDDSALYLCASSSPRQGSYNEQFFGPGTRLTVL.

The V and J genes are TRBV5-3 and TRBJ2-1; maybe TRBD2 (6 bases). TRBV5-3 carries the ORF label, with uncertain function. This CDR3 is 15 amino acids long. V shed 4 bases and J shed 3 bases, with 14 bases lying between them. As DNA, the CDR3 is TGTGCCAGAAGCGCGGGACTTGATGTCTACAATGAGCAGTTCTTC. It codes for CARSAGLDVYNEQFF.

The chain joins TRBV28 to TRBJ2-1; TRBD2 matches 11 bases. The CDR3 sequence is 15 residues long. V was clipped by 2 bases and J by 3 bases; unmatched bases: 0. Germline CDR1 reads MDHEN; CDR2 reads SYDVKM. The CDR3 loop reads CASSLLAGGYNEQFF. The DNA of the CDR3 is TGTGCCAGCAGTTTACTAGCGGGAGGCTACAATGAGCAGTTCTTC.

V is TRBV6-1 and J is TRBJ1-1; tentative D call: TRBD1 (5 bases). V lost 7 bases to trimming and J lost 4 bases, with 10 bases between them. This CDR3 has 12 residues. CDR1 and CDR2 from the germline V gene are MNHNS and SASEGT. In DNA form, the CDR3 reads TGTGCCAGCATAAGGCAGGGCACTGAAGCTTTCTTT. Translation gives CASIRQGTEAFF.

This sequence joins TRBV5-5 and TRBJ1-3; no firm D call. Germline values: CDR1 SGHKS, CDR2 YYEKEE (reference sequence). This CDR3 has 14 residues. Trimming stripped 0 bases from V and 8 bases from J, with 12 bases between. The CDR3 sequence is CASSLALRRDTIYF. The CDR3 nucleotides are TGTGCCAGCAGCTTGGCTCTACGGAGGGACACCATATATTTT.

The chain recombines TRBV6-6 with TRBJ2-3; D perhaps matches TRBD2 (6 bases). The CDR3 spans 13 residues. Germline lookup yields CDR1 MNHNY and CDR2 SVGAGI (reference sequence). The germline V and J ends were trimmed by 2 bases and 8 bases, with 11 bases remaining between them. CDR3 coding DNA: TGTGCCAGCAGTTACCGCGGGGTCCCTACGCAGTATTTT. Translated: CASSYRGVPTQYF.

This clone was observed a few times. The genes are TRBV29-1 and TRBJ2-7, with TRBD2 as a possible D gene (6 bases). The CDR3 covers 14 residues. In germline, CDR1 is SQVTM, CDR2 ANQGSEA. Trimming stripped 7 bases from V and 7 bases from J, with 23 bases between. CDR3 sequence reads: CSALMGLPIGEQYF. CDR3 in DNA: TGCAGCGCTTTGATGGGACTCCCCATAGGTGAGCAGTACTTC.

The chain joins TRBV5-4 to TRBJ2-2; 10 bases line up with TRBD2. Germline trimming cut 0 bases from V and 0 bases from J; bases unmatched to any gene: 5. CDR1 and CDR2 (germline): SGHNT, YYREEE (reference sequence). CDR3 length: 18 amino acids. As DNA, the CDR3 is TGTGCCAGCAGCTTGGAGTTAGCGGGGGGCGCGAACACCGGGGAGCTGTTTTTT. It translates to CASSLELAGGANTGELFF.

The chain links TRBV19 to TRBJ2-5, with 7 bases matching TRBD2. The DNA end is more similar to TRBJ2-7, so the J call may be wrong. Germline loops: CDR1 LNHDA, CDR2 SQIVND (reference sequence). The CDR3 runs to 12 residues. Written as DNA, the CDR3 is TGTGCCAGTAGTGCGGGAGCCTACGAGCAGTACTTC. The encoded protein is CASSAGAYEQYF.

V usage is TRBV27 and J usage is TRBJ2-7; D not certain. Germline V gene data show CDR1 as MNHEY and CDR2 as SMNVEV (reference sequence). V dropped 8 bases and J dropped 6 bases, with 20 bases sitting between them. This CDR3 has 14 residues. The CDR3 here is CASRLIGELAEQYF. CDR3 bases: TGTGCCAGCCGATTAATCGGAGAATTGGCCGAGCAGTACTTC.

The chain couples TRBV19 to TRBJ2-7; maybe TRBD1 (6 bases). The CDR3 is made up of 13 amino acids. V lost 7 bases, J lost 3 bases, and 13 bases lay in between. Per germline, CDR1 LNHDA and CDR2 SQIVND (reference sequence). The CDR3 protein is CASTPGTIYEQYF. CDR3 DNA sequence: TGTGCCAGTACCCCCGGGACAATCTACGAGCAGTACTTC.

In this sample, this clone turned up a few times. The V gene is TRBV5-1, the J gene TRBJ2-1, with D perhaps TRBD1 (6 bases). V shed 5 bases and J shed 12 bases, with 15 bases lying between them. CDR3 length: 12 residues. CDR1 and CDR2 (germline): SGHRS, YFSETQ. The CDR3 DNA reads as TGCGCCAGCAGTTTAACAGGGAAGGTGCAGTTCTTC. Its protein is CASSLTGKVQFF.

This CDR3 is CASSWGGTQYF. The DNA of the CDR3 is TGTGCCAGCAGCTGGGGGGGCACGCAGTATTTT. The J gene is TRBJ2-3, the V gene TRBV7-2; D is perhaps TRBD2 (7 bases). This CDR3 is built from 11 residues. Trimming cost V 4 bases and J 9 bases, with 8 bases left between them. Per germline, CDR1 SGHTA and CDR2 FQGNSA. The complete variable domain, with remaining parts taken from reference TRBV7-2 and TRBJ2-3, reads GAGVSQSPSNKVTEKGKDVELRCDPISGHTALYWYRQSLGQGLEFLIYFQGNSAPDKSGLPSDRFSAERTGGSVSTLTIQRTQQEDSAVYLCASSWGGTQYFGPGTRLTVL.

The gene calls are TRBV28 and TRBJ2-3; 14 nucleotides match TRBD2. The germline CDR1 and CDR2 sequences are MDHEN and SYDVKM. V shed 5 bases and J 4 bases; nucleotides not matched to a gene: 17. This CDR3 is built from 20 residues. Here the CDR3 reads CASSPRPPRQGLAGADTQYF. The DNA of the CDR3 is TGTGCCAGCAGTCCTCGTCCCCCAAGACAGGGACTAGCGGGAGCAGATACGCAGTATTTT. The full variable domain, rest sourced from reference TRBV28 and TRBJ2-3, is DVKVTQSSRYLVKRTGEKVFLECVQDMDHENMFWYRQDPGLGLRLIYFSYDVKMKEKGDIPEGYSVSREKKERFSLILESASTNQTSMYLCASSPRPPRQGLAGADTQYFGPGTRLTVL.

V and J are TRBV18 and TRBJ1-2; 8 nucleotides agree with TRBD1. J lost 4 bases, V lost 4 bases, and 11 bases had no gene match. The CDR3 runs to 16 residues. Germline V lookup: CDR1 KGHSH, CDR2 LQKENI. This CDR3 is CASSQIGQGSGYGYTF. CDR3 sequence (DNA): TGTGCCAGCTCACAAATAGGACAGGGAAGTGGCTATGGCTACACCTTC.

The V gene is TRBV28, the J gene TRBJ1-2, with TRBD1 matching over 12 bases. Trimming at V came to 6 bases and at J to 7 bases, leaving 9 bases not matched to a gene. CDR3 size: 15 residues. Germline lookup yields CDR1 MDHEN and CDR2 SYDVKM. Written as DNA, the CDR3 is TGTGCCAGCAGGATAGGGACAGGGGGCGCAGGTGGCTACACCTTC. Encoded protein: CASRIGTGGAGGYTF.

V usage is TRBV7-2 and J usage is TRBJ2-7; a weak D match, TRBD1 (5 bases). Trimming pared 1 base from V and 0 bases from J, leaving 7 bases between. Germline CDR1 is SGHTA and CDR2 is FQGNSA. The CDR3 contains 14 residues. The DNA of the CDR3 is TGTGCCAGCAGCTTAGAGCAGGGCTCCTACGAGCAGTACTTC. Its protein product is CASSLEQGSYEQYF. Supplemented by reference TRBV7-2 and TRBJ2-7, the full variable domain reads GAGVSQSPSNKVTEKGKDVELRCDPISGHTALYWYRQSLGQGLEFLIYFQGNSAPDKSGLPSDRFSAERTGGSVSTLTIQRTQQEDSAVYLCASSLEQGSYEQYFGPGTRLTVT.

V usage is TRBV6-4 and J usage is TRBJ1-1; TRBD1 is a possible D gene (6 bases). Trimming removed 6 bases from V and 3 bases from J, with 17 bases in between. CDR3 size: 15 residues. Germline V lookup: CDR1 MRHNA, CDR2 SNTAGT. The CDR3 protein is CASSSFPGQDTEAFF. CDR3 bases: TGTGCCAGCAGCTCATTCCCGGGACAAGACACTGAAGCTTTCTTT.

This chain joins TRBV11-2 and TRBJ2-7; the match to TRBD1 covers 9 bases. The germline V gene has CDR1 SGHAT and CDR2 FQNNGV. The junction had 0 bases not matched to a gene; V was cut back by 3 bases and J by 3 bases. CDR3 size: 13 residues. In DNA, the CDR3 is TGTGCCAGCAGCTTGACAGGGGGCTACGAGCAGTACTTC. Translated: CASSLTGGYEQYF. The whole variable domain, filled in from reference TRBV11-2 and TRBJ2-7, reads EAGVAQSPRYKIIEKRQSVAFWCNPISGHATLYWYQQILGQGPKLLIQFQNNGVVDDSQLPKDRFSAERLKGVDSTLKIQPAKLEDSAVYLCASSLTGGYEQYFGPGTRLTVT.

The CDR3 bases are TGTGCCAGCAGCGCACAGGGTGGAGATACGCAGTATTTT. Amino acid sequence: CASSAQGGDTQYF. This chain connects TRBV6-4 to TRBJ2-3; D might be TRBD1 (6 bases). Trimming cost V 6 bases and J 5 bases, with 12 bases left between them. Germline values: CDR1 MRHNA, CDR2 SNTAGT. The CDR3 extends over 13 amino acids.

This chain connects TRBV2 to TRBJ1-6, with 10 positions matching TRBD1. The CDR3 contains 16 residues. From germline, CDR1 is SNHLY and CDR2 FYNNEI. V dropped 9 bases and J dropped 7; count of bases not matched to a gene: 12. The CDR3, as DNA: TGTGCCAGAGAGGAGGACAGGGGGATGGGAAATTCACCCCTCCACTTT. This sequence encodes CAREEDRGMGNSPLHF.

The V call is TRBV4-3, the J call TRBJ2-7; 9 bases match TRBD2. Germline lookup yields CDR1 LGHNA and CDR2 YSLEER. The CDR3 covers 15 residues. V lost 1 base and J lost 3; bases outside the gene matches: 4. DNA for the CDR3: TGCGCCAGCAGCCAAGGTCCTAGCGGGGTCTACGAGCAGTACTTC. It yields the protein CASSQGPSGVYEQYF.

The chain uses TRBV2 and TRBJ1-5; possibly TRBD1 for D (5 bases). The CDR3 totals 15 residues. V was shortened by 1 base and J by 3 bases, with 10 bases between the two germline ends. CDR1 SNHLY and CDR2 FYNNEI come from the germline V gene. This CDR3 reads CASSEEGLNNQPQHF. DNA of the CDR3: TGTGCCAGCAGTGAAGAGGGGCTGAACAATCAGCCCCAGCATTTT.

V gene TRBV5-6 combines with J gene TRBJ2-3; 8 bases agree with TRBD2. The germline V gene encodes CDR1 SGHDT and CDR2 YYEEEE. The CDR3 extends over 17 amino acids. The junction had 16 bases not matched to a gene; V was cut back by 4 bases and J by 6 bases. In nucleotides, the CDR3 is TGTGCCAGCAGCAAGGGATCGGGTAGCGGGATTCTGGATACGCAGTATTTT. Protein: CASSKGSGSGILDTQYF.

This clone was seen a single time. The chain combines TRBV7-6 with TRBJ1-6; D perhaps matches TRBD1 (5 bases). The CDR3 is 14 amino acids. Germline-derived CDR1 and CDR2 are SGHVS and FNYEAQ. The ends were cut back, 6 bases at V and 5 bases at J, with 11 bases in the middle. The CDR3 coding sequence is TGTGCCAGCAGTCGAGACAGCCATAATTCACCCCTCCACTTT. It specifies CASSRDSHNSPLHF.

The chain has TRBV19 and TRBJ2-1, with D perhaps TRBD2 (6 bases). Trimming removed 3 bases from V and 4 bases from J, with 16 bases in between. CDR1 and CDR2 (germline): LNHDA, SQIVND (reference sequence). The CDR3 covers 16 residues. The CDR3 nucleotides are TGTGCCAGTAGTATTATACCTCGGGAGCTATACAATGAGCAGTTCTTC. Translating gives CASSIIPRELYNEQFF.

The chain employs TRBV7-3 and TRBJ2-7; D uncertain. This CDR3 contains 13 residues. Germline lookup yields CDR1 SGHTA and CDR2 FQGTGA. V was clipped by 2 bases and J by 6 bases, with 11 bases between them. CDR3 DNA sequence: TGTGCCAGCAGCTTATCCTTCGGGTTCGAGCAGTACTTC. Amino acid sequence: CASSLSFGFEQYF.